The source of this TCR beta chain is a study of blood T cell repertoires in COVID-19. Overall study context: Both acute and convalescent COVID-19 samples were obtained from the United States, Italy and Spain. Sources were T cells, B-cell-depleted T cells, or PBMCs; the material itself was cDNA or gDNA.

In the study's own analysis: Amplification from reference gene primers served as the basis for estimated nucleated cell counts. The method was immunoSEQ multiplex PCR; TCRdb's version includes in-frame clones alone and lacks a portion of them. That table is the source of V, J and clone size, and D and trimming were worked out from the DNA. Of about 230,000 clones listed, roughly 85% were seen once; the top ten hold more than 0.75%. Per germline, CDR1 MNHNY and CDR2 SVGAGI (reference sequence). V was clipped by 5 bases and J by 4 bases; unmatched bases: 13. The CDR3 is 16 residues long. Material: peripheral blood. This receptor was obtained from a man aged 40-55 years with acute or convalescent COVID-19. This chain connects TRBV6-6 to TRBJ1-1, with 7 bases aligning to TRBD1. The CDR3 bases are TGTGCCAGCAGTCCCAGACGCCGACAGGGAGGCACTGAAGCTTTCTTT. This encodes CASSPRRRQGGTEAFF.